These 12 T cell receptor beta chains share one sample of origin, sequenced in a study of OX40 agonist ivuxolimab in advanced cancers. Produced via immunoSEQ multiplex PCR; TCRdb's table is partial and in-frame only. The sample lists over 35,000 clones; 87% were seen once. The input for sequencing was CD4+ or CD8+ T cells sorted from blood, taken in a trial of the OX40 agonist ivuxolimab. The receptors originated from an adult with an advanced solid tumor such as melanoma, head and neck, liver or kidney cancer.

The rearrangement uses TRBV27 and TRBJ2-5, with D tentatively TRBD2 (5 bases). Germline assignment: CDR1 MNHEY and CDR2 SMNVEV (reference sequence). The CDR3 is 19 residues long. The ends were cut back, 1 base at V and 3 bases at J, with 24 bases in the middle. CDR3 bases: TGTGCCAGCAGTTTATATCCCGCCAGTCTGGCGGGTTATGAAGAGACCCAGTACTTC. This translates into CASSLYPASLAGYEETQYF.

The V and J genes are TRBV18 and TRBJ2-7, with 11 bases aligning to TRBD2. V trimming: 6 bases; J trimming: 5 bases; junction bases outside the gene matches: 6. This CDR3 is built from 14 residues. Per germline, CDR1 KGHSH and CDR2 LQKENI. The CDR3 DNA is TGTGCCAGCTCCGCCGGGACTAGCGGTAACGAGCAGTACTTC. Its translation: CASSAGTSGNEQYF.

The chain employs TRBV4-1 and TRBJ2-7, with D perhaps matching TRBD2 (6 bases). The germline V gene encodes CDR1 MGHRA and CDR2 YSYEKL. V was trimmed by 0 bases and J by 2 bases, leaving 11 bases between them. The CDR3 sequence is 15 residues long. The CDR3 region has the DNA TGCGCCAGCAGCCAAGAGGGGAGGCCCACCTACGAGCAGTACTTC. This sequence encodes CASSQEGRPTYEQYF.

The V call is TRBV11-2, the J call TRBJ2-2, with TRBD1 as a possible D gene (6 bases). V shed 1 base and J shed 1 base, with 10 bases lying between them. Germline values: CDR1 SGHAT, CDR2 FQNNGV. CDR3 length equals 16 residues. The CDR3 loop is CASSLGGRGNTGELFF. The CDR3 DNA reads TGTGCCAGCAGCTTAGGGGGGCGCGGGAACACCGGGGAGCTGTTTTTT.

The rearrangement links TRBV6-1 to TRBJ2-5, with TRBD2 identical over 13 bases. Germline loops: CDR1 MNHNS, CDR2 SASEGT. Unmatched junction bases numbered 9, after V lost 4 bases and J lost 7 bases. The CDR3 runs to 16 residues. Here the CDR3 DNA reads TGTGCCAGCAGTGCTCCGGGACTAGCGGGGTCGGGGACCCAGTACTTC. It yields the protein CASSAPGLAGSGTQYF.

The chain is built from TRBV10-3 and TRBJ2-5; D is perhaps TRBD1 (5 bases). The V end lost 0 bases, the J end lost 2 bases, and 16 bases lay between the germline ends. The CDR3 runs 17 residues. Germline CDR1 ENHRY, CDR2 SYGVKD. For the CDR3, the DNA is TGTGCCATCAGTGAGTCAGGGAAGGGGCCAGCTCAAGAGACCCAGTACTTC. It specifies CAISESGKGPAQETQYF.

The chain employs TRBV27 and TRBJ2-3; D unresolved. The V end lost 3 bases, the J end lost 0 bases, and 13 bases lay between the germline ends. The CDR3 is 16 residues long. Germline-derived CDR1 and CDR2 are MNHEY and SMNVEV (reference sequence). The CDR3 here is CASSFASSASTDTQYF. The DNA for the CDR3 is TGTGCCAGCAGTTTTGCCTCCTCAGCCAGCACAGATACGCAGTATTTT.

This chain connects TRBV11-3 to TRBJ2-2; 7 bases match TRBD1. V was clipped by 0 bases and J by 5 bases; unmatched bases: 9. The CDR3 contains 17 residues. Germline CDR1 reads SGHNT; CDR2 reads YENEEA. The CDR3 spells CASSLDGGQRYTGELFF. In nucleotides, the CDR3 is TGTGCCAGCAGCTTAGATGGGGGACAGAGGTATACCGGGGAGCTGTTTTTT. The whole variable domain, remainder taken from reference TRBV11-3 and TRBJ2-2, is EAGVVQSPRYKIIEKKQPVAFWCNPISGHNTLYWYLQNLGQGPELLIRYENEEAVDDSQLPKDRFSAERLKGVDSTLKIQPAELGDSAVYLCASSLDGGQRYTGELFFGEGSRLTVL.

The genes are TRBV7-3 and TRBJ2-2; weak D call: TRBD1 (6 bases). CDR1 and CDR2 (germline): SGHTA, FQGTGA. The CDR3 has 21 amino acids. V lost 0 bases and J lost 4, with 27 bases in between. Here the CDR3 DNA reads TGTGCCAGCAGCTTAACCGGCGGATCAAGCACAGGGAAGGTCGGCACCGGGGAGCTGTTTTTT. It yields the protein CASSLTGGSSTGKVGTGELFF.

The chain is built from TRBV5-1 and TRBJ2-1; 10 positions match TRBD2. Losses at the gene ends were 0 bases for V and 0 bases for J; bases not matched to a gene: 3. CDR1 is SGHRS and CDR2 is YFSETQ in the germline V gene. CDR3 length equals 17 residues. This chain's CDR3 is CASSLGSGGPSYNEQFF. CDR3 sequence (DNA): TGCGCCAGCAGCTTGGGTAGCGGGGGGCCCTCCTACAATGAGCAGTTCTTC. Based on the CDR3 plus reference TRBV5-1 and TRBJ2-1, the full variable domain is KAGVTQTPRYLIKTRGQQVTLSCSPISGHRSVSWYQQTPGQGLQFLFEYFSETQRNKGNFPGRFSGRQFSNSRSEMNVSTLELGDSALYLCASSLGSGGPSYNEQFFGPGTRLTVL.

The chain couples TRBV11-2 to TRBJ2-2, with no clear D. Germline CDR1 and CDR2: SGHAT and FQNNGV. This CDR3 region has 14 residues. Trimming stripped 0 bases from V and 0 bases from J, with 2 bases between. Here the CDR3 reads CASSLDANTGELFF. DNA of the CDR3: TGTGCCAGCAGCTTAGACGCGAACACCGGGGAGCTGTTTTTT.

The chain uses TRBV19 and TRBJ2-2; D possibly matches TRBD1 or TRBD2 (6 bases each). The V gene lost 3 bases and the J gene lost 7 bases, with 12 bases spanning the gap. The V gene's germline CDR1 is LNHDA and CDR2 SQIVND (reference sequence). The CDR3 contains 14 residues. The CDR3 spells CASSIRQEGGELFF. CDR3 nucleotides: TGTGCCAGTAGTATCAGACAGGAGGGCGGGGAGCTGTTTTTT.